This TCR beta chain originates from a study of molecular identifiers for immune sequencing clone quantification. Findings and limits, study-wide: Sizes of clones that are highly expanded could be underestimated (if identical TCR molecules share a barcode). Naive cells had under 1% of molecules in clones above 20 RNA copies, effectors over 98%.

This clonotype was recorded at least ten times. What it recognizes is unknown. Trimming stripped 1 base from V and 3 bases from J, with 9 bases between. The CDR3 runs 14 residues. The germline V gene encodes CDR1 SEHNR and CDR2 FQNEAQ (reference sequence). Previously published methods and listed TCR primers were used for the bulk TCR libraries. TCRdb analysed the PCR reads with MiXCR anew, one entry per CDR3 protein. The data contain approximately 100,000 distinct CDR3 sequences, roughly a third of them singletons. This receptor was taken from a human donor in good health. Some libraries in this study had Jurkat cell RNA spiked in. Material: naive CD8+ T cells from blood, with Jurkat cell RNA spiked in. Subset of the sample: FACS-sorted CD8+CD4-CCR7+CD45RA+ naive T cells. This sequence joins TRBV7-9 and TRBJ2-5; D gene uncertain. CDR3: CASSLVGGKETQYF. DNA for the CDR3: TGTGCCAGCAGCTTAGTGGGCGGAAAAGAGACCCAGTACTTC.